Listed below are T cell receptor beta chains from one sample, sequenced in a study of monozygotic twins with inflammatory bowel disease. From its re-call of the 5' RACE reads, TCRdb lists each CDR3 protein once, without DNA. The ten top clones account for approximately 7.7%, within a sample of roughly 200,000 distinct CDR3 sequences. Sequencing input: blood. These receptors originate from a human donor with ulcerative colitis or Crohn's disease, or a healthy co-twin of an affected twin (not recorded which). The CDR3 runs from the conserved cysteine through the conserved F or W. Fields, in order: V gene, J gene, CDR3 length, CDR3 protein.

>TRBV7-9|TRBJ1-1|16
CASSQGIRQGNTEAFF
>TRBV6-1|TRBJ2-1|14
CASMRAGAYNEQFF
>TRBV6-5|TRBJ2-6|17
CASSSSLQGPGANVLTF
>TRBV5-6|TRBJ2-6|17
CASSSSDAESGANVLTF
>TRBV7-2|TRBJ2-6|15
CASSLVASGANVLTF
>TRBV7-2|TRBJ2-3|16
CASSLFASGITDTQYF
>TRBV20-1|TRBJ1-1|13
CSAPGPGDTEAFF
>TRBV5-1|TRBJ1-3|17
CASSLGQGTSSGNTIYF
>TRBV12-3/TRBV12-4|TRBJ1-2|14
CASSLSRHAYGYTF
>TRBV19|TRBJ2-2|16
CASSMLQDKNTGELFF
>TRBV19|TRBJ2-5|15
CASSILAGVGETQYF
>TRBV5-1|TRBJ2-7|14
CASNDGRSTYEQYF
>TRBV20-1|TRBJ1-5|15
CSAIQGSGRGQPQHF
>TRBV20-1|TRBJ2-1|15
CSAQPAGLSYNEQFF
>TRBV28|TRBJ2-5|13
CASSSSGQETQYF
>TRBV12-3/TRBV12-4|TRBJ2-7|14
CASSLAGASYEQYF
>TRBV5-1|TRBJ2-3|14
CASSLVLARDTQYF
>TRBV2|TRBJ1-2|12
CASRITGDGYTF